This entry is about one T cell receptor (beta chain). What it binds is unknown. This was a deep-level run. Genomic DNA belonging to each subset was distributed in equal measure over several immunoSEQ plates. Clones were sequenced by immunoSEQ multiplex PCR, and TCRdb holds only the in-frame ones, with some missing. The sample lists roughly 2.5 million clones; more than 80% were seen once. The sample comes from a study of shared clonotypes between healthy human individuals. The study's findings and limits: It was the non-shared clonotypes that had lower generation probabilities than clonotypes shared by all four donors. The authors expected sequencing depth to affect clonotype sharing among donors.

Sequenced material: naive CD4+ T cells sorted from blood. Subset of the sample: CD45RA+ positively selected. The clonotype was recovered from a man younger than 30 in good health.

The CDR3 protein is CASNKDEREGETQYF. The CDR3 nucleotides are TGTGCCAGCAATAAAGACGAGCGGGAGGGGGAGACCCAGTACTTC. The V gene is TRBV9, the J gene TRBJ2-5; the match to TRBD2 covers 10 bases. Trimming removed 6 bases from V and 5 bases from J; junction bases left unmatched: 10. The CDR3 consists of 15 residues. The germline gives CDR1 SGDLS, CDR2 YYNGEE.